This is a list of T cell receptor beta chains from one sample in a study of shared clonotypes between healthy human individuals. TCRdb keeps only in-frame clones here, not all; method: immunoSEQ multiplex PCR. The sample has roughly 2,500,000 clones, roughly 93% seen once; the top ten hold around 0.4%. Sequencing used naive CD4+ T cells from PBMCs. The receptors were sampled from a man younger than 35 in good health. Some clones in this sample may be carry-over from other donors' samples. CDR3s include the opening cysteine and the closing phenylalanine or tryptophan. A D gene is named only where the DNA matches it firmly. Clone size, where shown, is once, few, many, or a class for clones that have expanded.

j_call: TRBJ1-2; d_call: TRBD1; clone_size: once; v_call: TRBV28; cdr3_aa: CASSLETSGGYGYTF; cdr3_nt: TGTGCCAGCAGTCTCGAGACCTCAGGGGGCTATGGCTACACCTTC
j_call: TRBJ1-1; d_call: NA; clone_size: few; v_call: TRBV30; cdr3_aa: CAGDGGRVYTEAFF; cdr3_nt: TGTGCCGGGGATGGGGGCAGGGTGTACACTGAAGCTTTCTTT
j_call: TRBJ1-2; d_call: NA; clone_size: NA; v_call: TRBV19; cdr3_aa: CASSPRTAYGYTF; cdr3_nt: TGTGCCAGTAGTCCTCGGACAGCCTATGGCTACACCTTC
j_call: TRBJ2-5; d_call: NA; clone_size: NA; v_call: TRBV6-1; cdr3_aa: CASSIPLETQYF; cdr3_nt: TGTGCCAGCAGTATCCCTTTGGAGACCCAGTACTTC
j_call: TRBJ2-1; d_call: TRBD2; clone_size: NA; v_call: TRBV28; cdr3_aa: CASRSSGSGGNEQFF; cdr3_nt: TGTGCCAGCAGATCTAGCGGGAGTGGAGGCAATGAGCAGTTCTTC
j_call: TRBJ2-1; d_call: NA; clone_size: once; v_call: TRBV5-6; cdr3_aa: CASIGLTRGSYNEQFF; cdr3_nt: TGTGCCAGCATCGGCCTAACCCGAGGATCCTACAATGAGCAGTTCTTC
j_call: TRBJ1-1; d_call: TRBD1; clone_size: NA; v_call: TRBV5-1; cdr3_aa: CASSTQGATEAFF; cdr3_nt: TGCGCCAGCAGCACACAGGGGGCGACTGAAGCTTTCTTT
j_call: TRBJ2-2; d_call: TRBD1; clone_size: NA; v_call: TRBV5-1; cdr3_aa: CASSHGRDSANTGELFF; cdr3_nt: TGCGCCAGCAGCCACGGAAGGGACAGCGCGAACACCGGGGAGCTGTTTTTT
j_call: TRBJ1-3; d_call: NA; clone_size: NA; v_call: TRBV7-3; cdr3_aa: CASSSAGGLVGGNTIYF; cdr3_nt: TGTGCCAGCAGCTCGGCGGGAGGGTTGGTTGGTGGAAACACCATATATTTT
j_call: TRBJ1-1; d_call: NA; clone_size: NA; v_call: TRBV18; cdr3_aa: CASSPARARNTEAFF; cdr3_nt: TGTGCCAGCTCACCCGCAAGGGCCCGGAACACTGAAGCTTTCTTT
j_call: TRBJ2-3; d_call: TRBD2; clone_size: NA; v_call: TRBV4-1; cdr3_aa: CASSLGTSGYTDTQYF; cdr3_nt: TGCGCCAGCAGCCTGGGGACTAGCGGTTACACAGATACGCAGTATTTT
j_call: TRBJ1-1; d_call: NA; clone_size: NA; v_call: TRBV11-2; cdr3_aa: CASSVGAVLNTEAFF; cdr3_nt: TGTGCCAGCAGTGTAGGCGCTGTCCTGAACACTGAAGCTTTCTTT
j_call: TRBJ1-2; d_call: NA; clone_size: NA; v_call: TRBV28; cdr3_aa: CASSLGAGAGYGYTF; cdr3_nt: TGTGCCAGCAGTTTAGGGGCAGGGGCGGGCTATGGCTACACCTTC
j_call: TRBJ2-1; d_call: NA; clone_size: NA; v_call: TRBV4-2; cdr3_aa: CASSQDFSGLADEQFF; cdr3_nt: TGTGCCAGCAGCCAAGATTTTTCGGGATTGGCGGATGAGCAGTTCTTC
j_call: TRBJ1-2; d_call: NA; clone_size: few; v_call: TRBV2; cdr3_aa: CASSDWGNAGYTF; cdr3_nt: TGTGCCAGCAGTGATTGGGGGAATGCGGGCTACACCTTC
j_call: TRBJ2-1; d_call: NA; clone_size: NA; v_call: TRBV6-1; cdr3_aa: CASRRGAANEQFF; cdr3_nt: TGTGCCAGCAGGAGGGGAGCGGCCAATGAGCAGTTCTTC
j_call: TRBJ1-1; d_call: NA; clone_size: once; v_call: TRBV5-1; cdr3_aa: CASSLSVTRNTEAFF; cdr3_nt: TGCGCCAGCAGCTTGAGTGTCACCAGGAACACTGAAGCTTTCTTT
j_call: TRBJ1-1; d_call: NA; clone_size: NA; v_call: TRBV13; cdr3_aa: CASSFYRKDALMNTEAFF; cdr3_nt: TGTGCCAGCAGCTTCTATCGGAAGGATGCATTAATGAACACTGAAGCTTTCTTT
j_call: TRBJ2-1; d_call: TRBD1; clone_size: NA; v_call: TRBV10-3; cdr3_aa: CAISRGGAYNEQFF; cdr3_nt: TGTGCCATCAGTCGAGGGGGCGCGTACAATGAGCAGTTCTTC
j_call: TRBJ2-5; d_call: TRBD2; clone_size: NA; v_call: TRBV5-1; cdr3_aa: CASSFRLAGETQYF; cdr3_nt: TGCGCCAGCAGCTTTAGACTAGCGGGAGAGACCCAGTACTTC